The 6 T cell receptor beta chains presented below share a single source sample, sequenced in a study of blood T cell repertoires in COVID-19. Profiling relied on immunoSEQ multiplex PCR, and the TCRdb table lists in-frame clones only, not all of them. The sample yields over 300,000 clones, 83% seen once. Sequencing was carried out using peripheral blood. Every receptor here comes from a woman aged 45 to 65 with acute or convalescent COVID-19.

The chain is built from TRBV7-3 and TRBJ1-2, with no clear D. Germline CDR1 is SGHTA and CDR2 is FQGTGA. The CDR3 runs to 12 residues. Deletions cut 5 bases from V and 6 bases from J, with 10 bases between. The CDR3, as DNA: TGTGCCAGCAGCCTAGAGATGGATGGCTACACCTTC. As protein: CASSLEMDGYTF.

The chain recombines TRBV7-2 with TRBJ2-3; D is uncertain. The CDR3 consists of 14 residues. Between the trimmed V and J ends, which lost 0 bases and 2 bases, there was a span of 6 bases. Germline loops: CDR1 SGHTA, CDR2 FQGNSA. The CDR3 region has the DNA TGTGCCAGCAGCTTAGCCAGGTCCACAGATACGCAGTATTTT. Amino acid sequence: CASSLARSTDTQYF.

The rearrangement uses TRBV2 and TRBJ2-3; 8 bases match TRBD2. This CDR3 comprises 15 residues. Trimming at V came to 2 bases and at J to 0 bases, leaving 1 base not matched to a gene. Germline V gives CDR1 SNHLY, CDR2 FYNNEI. CDR3 in amino acids: CASSEPGGSTDTQYF. The CDR3 region has the DNA TGTGCCAGCAGTGAACCGGGAGGGAGCACAGATACGCAGTATTTT.

The rearrangement joins TRBV28 to TRBJ1-6, with 7 bases lining up with TRBD1. Germline V CDR1 and CDR2: MDHEN, SYDVKM. Unmatched junction bases numbered 5, after V lost 2 bases and J lost 10 bases. CDR3 length: 14 amino acids. CDR3 loop: CASSLGQVESPLHF. CDR3 DNA: TGTGCCAGCAGTTTAGGACAGGTAGAATCACCCCTCCACTTT.

This clone came up a few times. V is TRBV5-1 and J is TRBJ2-3, with TRBD2 identical over 13 bases. After removal of 0 bases from V and 3 bases from J, the junction contained 10 bases not matched to a gene. The CDR3 runs to 19 residues. Germline V lookup: CDR1 SGHRS, CDR2 YFSETQ. CDR3 nucleotide sequence: TGCGCCAGCAGCTTGGGAACTAGCGGGGGGGCCGGAGGTACAGATACGCAGTATTTT. It specifies CASSLGTSGGAGGTDTQYF.

The sample holds a few counts of this clone. The CDR3 DNA follows: TGTGCCTGCTCTAGGGACAGGGAATTCACTGAAGCTTTCTTT. Protein sequence: CACSRDREFTEAFF. The V call is TRBV30, the J call TRBJ1-1; 9 positions agree with TRBD1. J lost 4 bases, V lost 6 bases, and 9 bases had no gene match. From germline, CDR1 is GTSNPN and CDR2 SVGIG (reference sequence). The CDR3 runs to 14 residues.